The 32 T cell receptor beta chains below all came from one sample that was sequenced in a study of blood T cell repertoires in COVID-19. Using immunoSEQ multiplex PCR, the repertoire was profiled, and TCRdb retains in-frame clones only, with some absent. The table has roughly 180,000 clones, about 85% seen once. The sequencing input was PBMCs or T cells enriched from blood (not recorded which). The receptor source for this set is a woman aged 40-49 years with acute COVID-19.

The chain uses TRBV3-1 (or the pseudogene TRBV3-2) and TRBJ2-5; 7 positions agree with TRBD2. The length of the CDR3 is 16 residues. The trim removed 1 base at V and 3 bases at J, leaving 8 bases unmatched. Germline loops: CDR1 LGHDT, CDR2 YNNKEL (reference sequence). For the CDR3, the DNA is TGTGCCAGCAGCCAAGTCATCGGACTAGGGAAAGAGACCCAGTACTTC. Encoded protein: CASSQVIGLGKETQYF.

This clone has only one observation. This rearrangement joins TRBV6-4 to TRBJ1-5, with TRBD1 matching over 9 bases. Germline values: CDR1 MRHNA, CDR2 SNTAGT. The CDR3 runs 20 residues. With V trimmed by 7 bases and J by 4 bases, 23 bases remained unmatched. CDR3 nucleotides: TGTGCCAGCATGATACACCGGGACAGGGAGCCTAAATACCAGAATCAGCCCCAGCATTTT. This sequence encodes CASMIHRDREPKYQNQPQHF.

The gene calls are TRBV19 and TRBJ1-1; D unresolved. Trimming removed 6 bases at V and 7 bases at J, with 21 bases between. The CDR3 runs 15 residues. The V gene's germline CDR1 is LNHDA and CDR2 SQIVND (reference sequence). The chain's CDR3 is CASSLGTGLLYEAFF. CDR3 in DNA: TGTGCCAGTAGCCTAGGTACTGGGTTACTGTATGAAGCTTTCTTT.

The gene calls are TRBV3-1 (or the pseudogene TRBV3-2) and TRBJ2-2, with TRBD2 matching over 9 bases. The CDR3 is 15 residues long. Trimming cost V 4 bases and J 3 bases; bases outside gene matches: 3. Germline V gene data show CDR1 as LGHDT and CDR2 as YNNKEL (reference sequence). The DNA for the CDR3 is TGTGCCAGCAGCCGGAGACTAGCGGACACCGGGGAGCTGTTTTTT. It translates to CASSRRLADTGELFF.

The V and J genes are TRBV24-1 and TRBJ2-2, with D maybe TRBD2 (6 bases). CDR1 KGHDR and CDR2 SFDVKD come from the germline V gene. This CDR3 contains 15 residues. V lost 4 bases and J 3 bases, leaving 11 bases between the germline ends. The CDR3, as DNA: TGTGCCACCAGTGACCGCGGGAAAGACACCGGGGAGCTGTTTTTT. This translates into CATSDRGKDTGELFF.

V usage is TRBV6-4 and J usage is TRBJ2-2, with 9 nucleotides matching TRBD1. The CDR3 contains 15 residues. Germline V lookup: CDR1 MRHNA, CDR2 SNTAGT. J lost 6 bases, V lost 4 bases, and 6 bases had no gene match. The CDR3 nucleotides are TGTGCCAGCAGTGGGGACAGGGAAAAACCCGGGGAGCTGTTTTTT. Translating gives CASSGDREKPGELFF.

The chain links TRBV9 to TRBJ2-1; TRBD1 aligns across 9 bases. The CDR3 contains 16 residues. Per the germline V gene, CDR1 is SGDLS and CDR2 is YYNGEE. V gave up 0 bases and J gave up 10 bases; unmatched junction bases: 11. CDR3 in amino acids: CASSVGQGQGEEEQFF. Here the CDR3 DNA reads TGTGCCAGCAGCGTAGGGCAGGGACAGGGAGAGGAAGAGCAGTTCTTC.

To note about this clone: One end of the junction does not line up with germline, which may come from a read error. This chain uses TRBV19 with TRBJ1-5; 8 bases line up with TRBD1. Looked up from germline, CDR1 is LNHDA and CDR2 is SQIVND (reference sequence). The CDR3 spans 15 residues. For the CDR3, the DNA is TGTGCCAGTAGTGTAGACAGGGGAAGGGGGCAGCCCCAGCATTTT. Its protein is CASSVDRGRGQPQHF.

The chain couples TRBV11-3 to TRBJ2-5, with D possibly matching TRBD2 (6 bases). Germline CDR1 SGHNT, CDR2 YENEEA. The CDR3 loop spans 14 amino acids. V gave up 3 bases and J gave up 7 bases, with 15 bases separating them. CDR3 residues: CASSFATGSGTQYF. CDR3 coding DNA: TGTGCCAGCAGCTTCGCCACCGGGAGCGGGACCCAGTACTTC. The full variable domain, with the rest looked up from reference TRBV11-3 and TRBJ2-5, is EAGVVQSPRYKIIEKKQPVAFWCNPISGHNTLYWYLQNLGQGPELLIRYENEEAVDDSQLPKDRFSAERLKGVDSTLKIQPAELGDSAVYLCASSFATGSGTQYFGPGTRLLVL.

The chain uses TRBV5-1 and TRBJ2-7; TRBD2 matches at 10 bases. The trim removed 0 bases at V and 4 bases at J, leaving 22 bases unmatched. This CDR3 spans 21 amino acids. Germline values: CDR1 SGHRS, CDR2 YFSETQ. CDR3 coding DNA: TGCGCCAGCAGCTTGGTGGGAGCAACTCCAGGGGCGGCTAGCGGGAGATACGAGCAGTACTTC. Protein product: CASSLVGATPGAASGRYEQYF.

The chain couples TRBV7-2 to TRBJ2-7; D is uncertain. The germline V gene has CDR1 SGHTA and CDR2 FQGNSA. This CDR3 is 14 amino acids long. Trimming removed 2 bases at V and 1 base at J, with 9 bases between. CDR3: CASSLTMSSYEQYF. CDR3 in DNA: TGTGCCAGCAGCTTAACTATGAGTTCCTACGAGCAGTACTTC.

The sample holds many counts of this clone. This chain uses TRBV12-5 with TRBJ2-1; TRBD1 matches 7 bases. Per the germline V gene, CDR1 is LGHNT and CDR2 is FRNRAP. The V and J ends lost 6 bases and 5 bases, in that order; junction bases with no gene match: 7. The CDR3 has 14 amino acids. This CDR3 is CASGQGEGDNEQFF. The CDR3 nucleotides are TGTGCTAGTGGCCAGGGGGAAGGGGACAATGAGCAGTTCTTC.

This clone was observed a few times. The CDR3 DNA is TGCGCCAGCAGCGCCTCTCTAGCGGGAGGGGCTAGAACCTACGAGCAGTACTTC. Translating it yields CASSASLAGGARTYEQYF. This sequence joins TRBV5-1 and TRBJ2-7; 12 nucleotides align to TRBD2. The V gene end was trimmed by 4 bases and the J gene end by 2 bases; junction bases not matched to a gene: 13. The germline CDR1 and CDR2 sequences are SGHRS and YFSETQ. The CDR3 extends over 18 amino acids.

Only one count was recorded for this clone. The rearrangement links TRBV19 to TRBJ2-2, with a weak D call TRBD2 (6 bases). The CDR3 runs 14 residues. V was clipped by 9 bases and J by 0 bases, with 11 bases between them. Germline V lookup: CDR1 LNHDA, CDR2 SQIVND (reference sequence). In DNA, the CDR3 is TGTGCCAGCGCGGGGTCTGCGAACACCGGGGAGCTGTTTTTT. Translating it yields CASAGSANTGELFF.

This clone was detected only once. This sequence joins TRBV4-1 and TRBJ2-2; weak D call: TRBD1 (5 bases). The CDR3 covers 15 residues. Germline values: CDR1 MGHRA, CDR2 YSYEKL. V lost 1 base to trimming and J lost 6 bases, with 12 bases between them. In DNA form, the CDR3 reads TGCGCCAGCAGCCAAGCAGGGCGTTTAGCCGGGGAGCTGTTTTTT. It codes for CASSQAGRLAGELFF.

This clone was seen once. J is TRBJ1-4 and V is TRBV12-3 or TRBV12-4; 7 nucleotides match TRBD1. This CDR3 region has 12 residues. J gave up 8 bases and V 6 bases, and 3 bases lay outside the gene matches. This CDR3 is CASRPGGEKLFF. The CDR3 bases are TGTGCCAGCAGGCCAGGGGGGGAAAAACTGTTTTTT.

V is TRBV12-5 and J is TRBJ1-2, with D perhaps matching TRBD1 (5 bases). The V gene lost 3 bases and the J gene lost 3 bases, with 14 bases spanning the gap. This CDR3 spans 15 amino acids. The germline V gene encodes CDR1 LGHNT and CDR2 FRNRAP. In DNA, the CDR3 is TGTGCTAGTGGTTTCCCCCAAATAGGGGACTATGGCTACACCTTC. Amino acids: CASGFPQIGDYGYTF.

CDR3 loop: CSVLLETQYF. Written as DNA, the CDR3 is TGCAGCGTTCTTCTGGAGACCCAGTACTTC. The chain employs TRBV29-1 and TRBJ2-5, with unresolved D. This CDR3 is built from 10 residues. The V end lost 5 bases, the J end lost 5 bases, and 6 bases lay between the germline ends. Per germline, CDR1 SQVTM and CDR2 ANQGSEA.

The chain recombines TRBV9 with TRBJ1-1, with D perhaps matching TRBD1 (5 bases). Germline loops: CDR1 SGDLS, CDR2 YYNGEE. CDR3 length: 13 residues. Between the trimmed V and J ends, which lost 7 bases and 5 bases, there was a span of 15 bases. DNA of the CDR3: TGTGCCAGCGCATCGGGGGGTCGAACTGAAGCTTTCTTT. Amino acid sequence: CASASGGRTEAFF.

This clone has more than one count but fewer than ten. The genes are TRBV10-2 and TRBJ1-2; no clear D. The CDR3 sequence is 12 residues long. V lost 5 bases and J 3 bases, leaving 7 bases between the germline ends. The V gene's germline CDR1 is WSHSY and CDR2 SAAADI. Written as DNA, the CDR3 is TGCGCCAGCAGTCCGGGAGACTATGGCTACACCTTC. As protein: CASSPGDYGYTF.

This CDR3 reads CASSLVGGSDTQYF. CDR3 bases: TGTGCCAGCAGCTTAGTCGGCGGGTCCGATACGCAGTATTTT. This chain uses TRBV11-3 with TRBJ2-3, with D possibly TRBD2 on 5 matching bases. CDR1 and CDR2 from the germline V gene are SGHNT and YENEEA. Trimming shortened V by 1 base and J by 6 bases, and 11 bases separated the two germline ends. This CDR3 is 14 amino acids long.

This chain connects TRBV9 to TRBJ2-1; 7 nucleotides match TRBD2. J lost 5 bases, V lost 4 bases, and 9 bases had no gene match. The CDR3 runs 15 residues. Germline V gives CDR1 SGDLS, CDR2 YYNGEE. DNA for the CDR3: TGTGCCAGCAGCTTAACCGGGACTAACAACAATGAGCAGTTCTTC. It specifies CASSLTGTNNNEQFF. Looking up the rest from reference TRBV9 and TRBJ2-1 gives the full variable domain: DSGVTQTPKHLITATGQRVTLRCSPRSGDLSVYWYQQSLDQGLQFLIQYYNGEERAKGNILERFSAQQFPDLHSELNLSSLELGDSALYFCASSLTGTNNNEQFFGPGTRLTVL.

This chain joins TRBV6-5 and TRBJ1-1; TRBD1 matches 7 bases. J was trimmed by 6 bases and V by 8 bases; bases with no gene match: 12. The CDR3 loop spans 14 amino acids. Germline CDR1 reads MNHEY; CDR2 reads SVGAGI. The CDR3, as DNA: TGTGCCAGCGGCCTACAGGGGCCCACCTCTGAAGCTTTCTTT. Encoded protein: CASGLQGPTSEAFF.

This clone was detected only once. The chain uses TRBV3-1 (or the pseudogene TRBV3-2) and TRBJ2-7; the D gene is possibly TRBD1 (6 bases). The V end was cut by 8 bases, the J end by 3 bases, with 8 bases between. The CDR3 is 11 residues long. From germline, CDR1 is LGHDT and CDR2 YNNKEL (reference sequence). Written as DNA, the CDR3 is TGTGCCAGCGCACAGGGCTACGAGCAGTACTTC. Translating it yields CASAQGYEQYF.

The chain has TRBV11-2 and TRBJ2-4; a possible D gene is TRBD2 (7 bases). Germline V gene lookup returns CDR1 SGHAT and CDR2 FQNNGV. The CDR3 spans 16 residues. The V gene lost 6 bases and the J gene lost 5 bases, with 20 bases spanning the gap. The CDR3, as DNA: TGTGCCAGCAGTAACCCCGGGGGGCGCTTCGAAAACATTCAGTACTTC. Its translation: CASSNPGGRFENIQYF.

This rearrangement joins TRBV19 to TRBJ2-3; TRBD1 aligns across 10 bases. The CDR3 contains 18 residues. CDR1 and CDR2 (germline): LNHDA, SQIVND (reference sequence). Unmatched junction bases numbered 11, after V lost 2 bases and J lost 3 bases. In DNA, the CDR3 is TGTGCCAGTAGTATACTACCACCGGGACAGGGGCGAACAGATACGCAGTATTTT. It is translated as CASSILPPGQGRTDTQYF.

The chain joins TRBV5-8 to TRBJ2-7, with unresolved D. Trimming cost V 1 base and J 1 base, with 12 bases left between them. Germline assignment: CDR1 SGHTS and CDR2 YDEGEE. The CDR3 spans 15 residues. CDR3 sequence reads: CASSLSVRSSYEQYF. CDR3 in DNA: TGTGCCAGCAGCTTGTCAGTCCGTTCTTCCTACGAGCAGTACTTC.

This clone was picked up a small number of times. The chain carries TRBV3-1 (or the pseudogene TRBV3-2) and TRBJ2-3, with a weak D call TRBD2 (6 bases). The CDR3 spans 14 residues. Germline loops: CDR1 LGHDT, CDR2 YNNKEL (reference sequence). Trimming removed 2 bases from V and 3 bases from J, with 9 bases in between. This CDR3 is CASSQMGGTDTQYF. The CDR3 nucleotides are TGTGCCAGCAGCCAAATGGGAGGAACAGATACGCAGTATTTT.

The table lists this clone with many counts. The V gene is TRBV15, the J gene TRBJ2-7, with D possibly being TRBD2 (5 bases). The CDR3 spans 16 residues. Per the germline V gene, CDR1 is LNHNV and CDR2 is YYDKDF (reference sequence). Trimming left V 0 bases short and J 5 bases short, with 17 bases between. The CDR3 loop reads CATSRELTSTRDEQYF. The CDR3 nucleotides are TGTGCCACCAGCAGAGAGTTGACTTCTACGAGGGACGAGCAGTACTTC.

This chain joins TRBV10-3 and TRBJ2-1; D ambiguous. V was cut by 1 base and J by 0 bases, with 13 bases left in between. Germline-derived CDR1 and CDR2 are ENHRY and SYGVKD. This CDR3 comprises 17 residues. The CDR3 reads CAISEFELESSYNEQFF. DNA for the CDR3: TGTGCCATCAGTGAGTTCGAGTTGGAGAGCTCCTACAATGAGCAGTTCTTC.

V and J are TRBV5-1 and TRBJ2-7; 9 bases line up with TRBD1. V shed 4 bases, J shed 4 bases, and the junction held 6 bases outside the gene matches. CDR3 length equals 14 residues. Germline V CDR1 and CDR2: SGHRS, YFSETQ. As DNA, the CDR3 is TGCGCCAGCAGCAAACAGGGGGCCGGATACGAGCAGTACTTC. Translating gives CASSKQGAGYEQYF.

V usage is TRBV27 and J usage is TRBJ2-3, with a possible D match to TRBD1 (5 bases). The CDR3 totals 14 residues. V was cut by 3 bases and J by 3 bases, with 10 bases left in between. Germline loops: CDR1 MNHEY, CDR2 SMNVEV (reference sequence). In DNA form, the CDR3 reads TGTGCCAGCAGTTTGGGGTCAGGGACAGATACGCAGTATTTT. Translation: CASSLGSGTDTQYF.